Listed below are T cell receptor beta chains from one sample, sequenced in a study of T cell responses to AZD1222 COVID-19 vaccine. Profiling relied on immunoSEQ multiplex PCR, and the TCRdb table lists in-frame clones only, not all of them. The table includes tens of thousands of clones, 80% detected once. The sample was peripheral blood, taken 28 days after the second AZD1222 dose. All receptors derive from an adult who received the AZD1222 COVID-19 vaccine. CDR3s include the opening cysteine and the closing phenylalanine or tryptophan. Fields, in order: V gene, J gene, clone size, D gene, CDR3 protein, CDR3 DNA. D genes are given only for firm matches. Not all rows give a size; the values are once, few, many and, for expanded clones, a class.

>TRBV2|TRBJ2-1|-|TRBD1
CASKLRDRYNEQFF
TGTGCCAGCAAGCTCCGGGACAGGTACAATGAGCAGTTCTTC
>TRBV6-5|TRBJ2-7|once|-
CASSYSQSYEQYF
TGTGCCAGCAGTTACTCACAGTCCTACGAGCAGTACTTC
>TRBV7-6|TRBJ2-3|-|TRBD2
CASSLLAGSSTDTQYF
TGTGCCAGCAGCTTACTAGCGGGTTCTAGCACAGATACGCAGTATTTT
>TRBV4-2|TRBJ2-7|-|-
CASSQEGPRTEQYF
TGTGCCAGCAGCCAAGAGGGCCCGCGAACCGAGCAGTACTTC
>TRBV5-1|TRBJ2-1|few|TRBD2
CASSLARTSGDNEQFF
TGCGCCAGCAGCTTGGCCCGGACTAGCGGTGACAATGAGCAGTTCTTC
>TRBV10-3|TRBJ2-3|-|-
CAISEIAGTDTQYF
TGTGCCATCAGTGAAATAGCGGGCACAGATACGCAGTATTTT
>TRBV19|TRBJ1-2|-|TRBD1
CASSIFRDRTYGYTF
TGTGCCAGTAGTATATTCCGGGACAGAACCTATGGCTACACCTTC
>TRBV6-4|TRBJ2-7|-|-
CASSAGPGRSYEQYF
TGTGCCAGCAGCGCGGGTCCAGGTCGTTCCTACGAGCAGTACTTC
>TRBV30|TRBJ2-7|-|-
CAWSGESRTLRNEQYF
TGTGCCTGGAGTGGAGAGTCCCGGACCCTACGGAACGAGCAGTACTTC
>TRBV6-2/TRBV6-3|TRBJ2-1|-|TRBD2
CASSPARTSGGNNEQFF
TGTGCCAGCAGTCCAGCGCGGACTAGCGGGGGGAACAATGAGCAGTTCTTC
>TRBV20-1|TRBJ1-2|-|TRBD1
CSASFGTGSDGYTF
TGCAGTGCTAGTTTCGGGACAGGGTCGGATGGCTACACCTTC
>TRBV20-1|TRBJ1-5|-|TRBD1
CSASNDREGQPQHF
TGCAGTGCTAGTAACGACAGGGAGGGACAGCCCCAGCATTTT
>TRBV7-6|TRBJ1-1|-|TRBD1
CASSLSTGGAGTEAFF
TGTGCCAGCAGCCTCTCGACAGGGGGCGCCGGGACTGAAGCTTTCTTT
>TRBV5-1|TRBJ1-1|-|-
CASSLSFGQGGTEAFF
TGCGCCAGCAGCTTATCTTTCGGGCAGGGTGGCACTGAAGCTTTCTTT
>TRBV4-3|TRBJ2-3|-|TRBD1
CASSDRGDTDTQYF
TGCGCCAGCAGTGACAGGGGAGACACAGATACGCAGTATTTT
>TRBV18|TRBJ2-1|-|-
CASSPPGIYNEQFF
TGTGCCAGCTCACCACCGGGGATATACAATGAGCAGTTCTTC
>TRBV12-3/TRBV12-4|TRBJ2-5|-|-
CASRPDSETQYF
TGTGCCAGCAGACCGGACTCAGAGACCCAGTACTTC
>TRBV2|TRBJ2-7|few|-
CASSVQGMNEQYF
TGTGCCAGCAGTGTACAGGGAATGAACGAGCAGTACTTC
>TRBV2|TRBJ2-1|once|TRBD2
CASSEGTSGGANEQFF
TGTGCCAGCAGTGAAGGGACTAGCGGGGGGGCCAATGAGCAGTTCTTC
>TRBV28|TRBJ1-1|-|TRBD1
CASSFLFRGTDSMNTEAFF
TGTGCCAGCAGTTTTTTATTTCGGGGGACAGACTCCATGAACACTGAAGCTTTCTTT
>TRBV3-1/TRBV3-2|TRBJ2-2|-|TRBD2
CASSFRLAGGLGWELFF
TGTGCCAGCAGCTTCCGACTAGCGGGGGGGCTGGGCTGGGAGCTGTTTTTT
>TRBV7-9|TRBJ1-2|-|-
CASSPVGVVGYTF
TGTGCCAGCAGCCCGGTTGGCGTCGTGGGCTACACCTTC
>TRBV19|TRBJ1-4|-|-
CASSIDRPHPNEKLFF
TGTGCCAGTAGTATCGACAGACCCCACCCTAATGAAAAACTGTTTTTT
>TRBV12-3/TRBV12-4|TRBJ1-1|-|-
CASNELGDTEAFF
TGTGCCAGCAACGAACTTGGGGACACTGAAGCTTTCTTT
>TRBV6-2/TRBV6-3|TRBJ2-7|-|TRBD2
CASSYTSGPIVYEQYF
TGTGCCAGCAGTTATACTAGCGGGCCAATTGTTTACGAGCAGTACTTC
>TRBV5-4|TRBJ2-5|-|TRBD2
CASSRTSDQETQYF
TGTGCCAGCAGCCGTACTAGCGACCAAGAGACCCAGTACTTC
>TRBV5-8|TRBJ1-6|-|-
CASSSFRLHSPLHF
TGTGCCAGCAGCTCTTTCCGATTACATTCACCCCTCCACTTT
>TRBV7-9|TRBJ2-3|-|-
CASSSKVRFGDTQYF
TGTGCCAGCAGCTCAAAAGTTCGTTTCGGAGATACGCAGTATTTT
>TRBV6-1|TRBJ2-3|-|TRBD2
CASSERTSGGAGFDTQYF
TGTGCCAGCAGTGAACGTACTAGCGGGGGGGCTGGCTTCGATACGCAGTATTTT
>TRBV2|TRBJ1-4|-|-
CASSPPGGNVGEKLFF
TGTGCCAGCAGTCCTCCGGGCGGAAATGTGGGTGAAAAACTGTTTTTT
>TRBV10-2|TRBJ2-2|-|TRBD2
CASSDPSGGATGELFF
TGCGCCAGCAGTGACCCTAGCGGGGGGGCCACCGGGGAGCTGTTTTTT
>TRBV29-1|TRBJ1-2|few|TRBD1
CSVDPTGSNYGYTF
TGCAGCGTTGACCCGACAGGGTCGAACTATGGCTACACCTTC
>TRBV5-4|TRBJ1-2|-|TRBD1
CASSGDRGIYGYTF
TGTGCCAGCAGCGGGGACAGGGGGATCTATGGCTACACCTTC
>TRBV9|TRBJ2-5|-|-
CASSPTGQTQETQYF
TGTGCCAGCAGCCCCACGGGACAAACCCAAGAGACCCAGTACTTC
>TRBV6-5|TRBJ1-3|-|-
CASSEGGSWGNTIYF
TGTGCCAGCAGCGAGGGGGGCTCGTGGGGAAACACCATATATTTT
>TRBV4-1|TRBJ2-5|-|-
CASSQDLHGETQYF
TGCGCCAGCAGCCAAGACCTACATGGGGAGACCCAGTACTTC
>TRBV10-3|TRBJ1-5|-|-
CAISEGGLGQPQHF
TGTGCCATCAGTGAGGGGGGTTTAGGGCAGCCCCAGCATTTT
>TRBV6-5|TRBJ1-2|-|TRBD1
CASSYAGTGTYGYTF
TGTGCCAGCAGTTACGCCGGGACAGGGACTTATGGCTACACCTTC
>TRBV7-3|TRBJ2-6|-|-
CASSQSSGANVLTF
TGTGCCAGCAGCCAGTCCTCTGGGGCCAACGTCCTGACTTTC
>TRBV4-3|TRBJ2-5|once|-
CASTSFVGQSETQYF
TGCGCCAGCACATCCTTTGTCGGACAGTCAGAGACCCAGTACTTC
>TRBV11-3|TRBJ2-5|-|-
CASSFGLLEQETQYF
TGTGCCAGCAGCTTCGGTCTATTGGAACAAGAGACCCAGTACTTC
>TRBV4-1|TRBJ2-1|-|-
CASSQGDYGNEQFF
TGCGCCAGCAGCCAAGGAGACTATGGCAATGAGCAGTTCTTC
>TRBV30|TRBJ2-3|-|-
CAWSGSSWADTQYF
TGTGCCTGGAGTGGCTCTAGTTGGGCAGATACGCAGTATTTT
>TRBV7-3|TRBJ2-1|few|TRBD1
CASSQGTVGEQFF
TGTGCCAGCAGCCAAGGGACAGTTGGTGAGCAGTTCTTC
>TRBV9|TRBJ2-1|-|TRBD2
CASSVSGGVSYNEQFF
TGTGCCAGCAGCGTGAGCGGGGGGGTATCCTACAATGAGCAGTTCTTC
>TRBV9|TRBJ1-5|-|-
CASSLGGYSNQPQHF
TGTGCCAGCAGCCTCGGAGGGTATAGCAATCAGCCCCAGCATTTT
>TRBV12-3/TRBV12-4|TRBJ1-2|once|TRBD1
CASSLGGDYGYTF
TGTGCCAGCAGCCTAGGGGGCGACTATGGCTACACCTTC
>TRBV6-5|TRBJ1-1|-|-
CASLQVSTENTEAFF
TGTGCCAGCCTGCAGGTTTCGACGGAGAACACTGAAGCTTTCTTT